This entry features one T cell receptor beta chain sequence. This clone's antigen is unknown. There are no base qualities to consult, and no much larger clone falls within one base. CDR1 and CDR2, per the germline V gene (reference sequence), are MNHEY and SMNVEV. The CDR3, cysteine through phenylalanine, is 16 amino acids long. The only DNA kept is the CDR3, 48 bases in frame from the first base. Unmatched junction bases come to 14, with V trimmed by 6 bases and J by 9 bases. Participants in the prospective study were enrolled through a virtual design, were aged roughly 18 to 100 years, and lived in fewer than 30 United States geographic areas. In the prospective study, participants were assigned to cohorts based on the clinical history participants reported in a screening survey and a study questionnaire. ImmuneRACE Cohort 3 recovered participants were defined by two consecutive negative NP/OP PCR tests, healthcare professional clearance, or symptom resolution. In the prospective study, whole blood, serum and a nasopharyngeal or oropharyngeal swab were collected from each participant by mobile phlebotomists. Over a roughly two-month period, participants in the prospective study had the option of providing additional blood draws and questionnaires. Before DNA extraction, prospective study blood samples were shipped either frozen or at room temperature.

TCRbeta CDR3 regions were amplified from genomic DNA by means of the immunoSEQ Assay, a bias-controlled multiplex PCR. On the study's bioinformatics: Within the assay, amplification of reference gene primers was used to estimate how many nucleated cells each sample contained. Sequence reads were collapsed and filtered to measure the absolute abundance of every unique TCRbeta CDR3 rearrangement. For each sample, productive Simpson clonality was calculated as the square root of Simpson's diversity index across productive rearrangements. TCRdb took this table from immuneACCESS and kept in-frame rearrangements with V and J called. Such tables lack part of the clones; where checked against another copy, unresolved V genes explain under half of the gap, and the rest is unexplained. V, J and clone size are those of that table, while D and trimming were read from the DNA. For this sample the table gives about 320,000 clones, of which 80% to 90% were detected only once. Under 6% of the sample belongs to the ten largest clones.

This entry belongs to a study of blood T cell repertoires in COVID-19 (TCRdb year 2020). About the study as a whole: Samples covering the acute and convalescent phases of COVID-19 were provided by collaborators in the United States, Italy and Spain. The prospective study material was composed of cDNA or gDNA derived from T cells, B-cell-depleted T cells, or PBMCs. Subjects who had been exposed to COVID-19, were actively infected with it, or had recovered from it provided the deeply sampled blood TCRbeta repertoires that made up the dataset. A freely available public database, intended as a resource for researchers studying the immune response to SARS-CoV-2, is where the repertoires were released. Samples came from the ongoing ImmuneRACE study (first 160 participants) plus 1,254 subjects from 6 global collaborators. Nearly every sample came with metadata listing a de-identified subject ID, COVID-19 status, age in years and sex. Where HLA class I and class II types were available, the types were taken from metadata supplied by the sample provider, not from assay-based typing. Overall study outcomes, separate from this receptor: The amount of clinical and demographic metadata varied by source and participant and was provided uncurated.

The receptor was derived from a young man who had recovered from COVID-19. The chain was built from TRBV27 and TRBJ1-6; 7 central bases correspond to TRBD1. The specimen sequenced was PBMCs or T cells enriched from blood (not recorded which). The base sequence is TGTGCCAGCAGGCCAACTGGACAGGCGGAGGGTTCACCCCTCCACTTT. The resulting protein is CASRPTGQAEGSPLHF.